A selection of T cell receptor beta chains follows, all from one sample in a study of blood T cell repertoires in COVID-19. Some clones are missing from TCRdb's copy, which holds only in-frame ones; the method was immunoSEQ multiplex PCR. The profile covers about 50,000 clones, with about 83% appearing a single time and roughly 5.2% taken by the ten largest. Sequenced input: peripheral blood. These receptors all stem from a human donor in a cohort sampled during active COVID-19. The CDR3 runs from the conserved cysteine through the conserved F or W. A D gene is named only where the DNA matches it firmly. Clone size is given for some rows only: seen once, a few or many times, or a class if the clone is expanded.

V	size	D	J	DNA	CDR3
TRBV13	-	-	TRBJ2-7	TGTGCCAGCAGCCGGACAGACTACGAGCAGTACTTC	CASSRTDYEQYF
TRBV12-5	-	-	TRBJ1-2	TGTGCTAGTGGTTTGGAGGGGGGGGGCGGCTACACCTTC	CASGLEGGGGYTF
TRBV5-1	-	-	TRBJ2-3	TGCGCCAGCAGCTTGGACAGTAGCACAGATACGCAGTATTTT	CASSLDSSTDTQYF
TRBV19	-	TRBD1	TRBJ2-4	TGTGCCAGTAGTATGGGGGGGACAGGGGTTGACATTCAGTACTTC	CASSMGGTGVDIQYF
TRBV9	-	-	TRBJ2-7	TGTGCCAGCAGTGCCGGGGTGGGGGGCTACGAGCAGTACTTC	CASSAGVGGYEQYF
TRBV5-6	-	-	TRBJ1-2	TGTGCCAGCACCCTTCCGGAGGGGATAGGTGGCTACACCTTC	CASTLPEGIGGYTF
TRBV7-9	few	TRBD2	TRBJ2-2	TGTGCCAGCAGCCCCAGCGGGGAGGGAGCCGGGGAGCTGTTTTTT	CASSPSGEGAGELFF
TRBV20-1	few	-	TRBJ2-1	TGCAGTGCTAGTGGGCAGGACAACTACAATGAGCAGTTCTTC	CSASGQDNYNEQFF
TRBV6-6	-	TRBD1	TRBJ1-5	TGTGCCAGCTCGGGACAGTCATACAATCAGCCCCAGCATTTT	CASSGQSYNQPQHF
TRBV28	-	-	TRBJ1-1	TGTGCCAGCAACGTCCCCGGCGGCCAGGGGACCACTGAAGCTTTCTTT	CASNVPGGQGTTEAFF
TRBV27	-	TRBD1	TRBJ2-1	TGTGCCAGCAGTTTATATCAGGGGGCCCGTGAGCAGTTCTTC	CASSLYQGAREQFF
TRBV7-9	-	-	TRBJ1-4	TGTGCCAGCAGCGCTTACGGGGACAAAAATGAAAAACTGTTTTTT	CASSAYGDKNEKLFF
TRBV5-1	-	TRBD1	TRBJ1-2	TGCGCCAGCAGGTTAGCGGACAGGGGGTCGTATGGCTACACCTTC	CASRLADRGSYGYTF
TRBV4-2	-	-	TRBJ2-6	TGTGCCAGCAGCCAAGCTATCGCTGGGGCCAACGTCCTGACTTTC	CASSQAIAGANVLTF
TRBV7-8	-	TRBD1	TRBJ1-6	TGTGCCAGCAGCCGATCGGGACAGGGAAGATCACCCCTCCACTTT	CASSRSGQGRSPLHF
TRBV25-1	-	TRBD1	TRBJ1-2	TGTGCCAGCAGTGTGGCAGGGGGGAGTGGAGGCTACACCTTC	CASSVAGGSGGYTF
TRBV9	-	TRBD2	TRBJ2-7	TGTGCCAGCAGCGCAGGAGCGGGGGCCTTTCACTACGAGCAGTACTTC	CASSAGAGAFHYEQYF
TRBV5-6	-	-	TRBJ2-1	TGTGCCAGCAGCTTGGGGGGTCAGGGCGGCTACAATGAGCAGTTCTTC	CASSLGGQGGYNEQFF
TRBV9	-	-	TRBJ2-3	TGTGCCAGCAGCAGTAGCGGAGCTAGCACAGATACGCAGTATTTT	CASSSSGASTDTQYF
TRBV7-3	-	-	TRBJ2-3	TGTGCCAGCAGCTCCCCAGGGCAGGGGAAGAATACGCAGTATTTT	CASSSPGQGKNTQYF
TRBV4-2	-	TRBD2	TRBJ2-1	TGTGCCAGCAGCGCGCCGGGACTAGGCTACAATGAGCAGTTCTTC	CASSAPGLGYNEQFF
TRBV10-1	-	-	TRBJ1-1	TGCGCCAGCAGTGAGTCGAGTGTCCAATCCACTGAAGCTTTCTTT	CASSESSVQSTEAFF
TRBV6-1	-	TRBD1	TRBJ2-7	TGTGCCAGCAGTGAAGCCCCCAGGACAGGGATATACGAGCAGTACTTC	CASSEAPRTGIYEQYF
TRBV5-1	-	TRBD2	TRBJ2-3	TGCGCCAGCAGCCCGTGGACTAGCGGGGACCGCACAGATACGCAGTATTTT	CASSPWTSGDRTDTQYF
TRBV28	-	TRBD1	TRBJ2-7	TGTGCCAGCATCATATCCGGGACAGGACCCTACGAGCAGTACTTC	CASIISGTGPYEQYF
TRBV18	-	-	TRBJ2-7	TGTGCCAGCTCACCTTCCCCGGGGGAAAAAGGTCAATCCCCCTACGAGCAGTACTTC	CASSPSPGEKGQSPYEQYF
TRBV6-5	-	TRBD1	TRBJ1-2	TGTGCCAGCAGTCAGACAGGGCCGGAGAGTGGCTACACCTTC	CASSQTGPESGYTF
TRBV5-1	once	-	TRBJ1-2	TGCGCCAGCAGACCTGGCGACAGTCTTCTTAACTATGGCTACACCTTC	CASRPGDSLLNYGYTF
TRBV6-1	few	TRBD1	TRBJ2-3	TGTGCCAGCAGTGAGCAGGACAGGGACACAGATACGCAGTATTTT	CASSEQDRDTDTQYF
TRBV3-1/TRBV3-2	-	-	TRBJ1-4	TGTGCCAGCAGCCAAGATCAGCCGGGATCCGCGATGAAACTGTTTTTT	CASSQDQPGSAMKLFF
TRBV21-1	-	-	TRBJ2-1	TGTGCCAGCAGCAAAGTACAAGCGAGGTGCGCGGGACAGGGGCTCCATGAGCAGTTCTTC	CASSKVQARCAGQGLHEQFF
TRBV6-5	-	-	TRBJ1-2	TGTGCCAGCAATTCGGACAGCGGTGTTCCCTATGGCTACACCTTC	CASNSDSGVPYGYTF
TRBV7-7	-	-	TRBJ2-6	TGTGCTAGCAGCCACGGACCAGGGCCTGGGGCCAACGTCCTGACTTTC	CASSHGPGPGANVLTF
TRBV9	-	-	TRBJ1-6	TGTGCCAGCAGCGCTCTTATGGAGGCAGGATCTTCACCCCTCCACTTT	CASSALMEAGSSPLHF
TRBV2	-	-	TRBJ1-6	TGTGCCAGCTTAAAACTACTGGTATCACCCCTCCACTTT	CASLKLLVSPLHF
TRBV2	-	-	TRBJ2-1	TGTGCCAGCAGTGCGGGGGACCATGAGCAGTTCTTC	CASSAGDHEQFF
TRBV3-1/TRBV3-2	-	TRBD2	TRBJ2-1	TGTGCCAGCAGCCAATTAGCGGGGGGCAACAATGAGCAGTTCTTC	CASSQLAGGNNEQFF